A single sample is the source of the 31 T cell receptor beta chains below, sequenced in a study of T cells in Graves' hyperthyroidism and ophthalmopathy. Amplified TCR beta CDR3 regions derived from RNA transcripts. A set of HTBI primers served as the primers for a first-round RT-PCR of the TCR CDR3. TCRdb processed the multiplex PCR reads anew with MiXCR; each CDR3 protein has one entry. The table includes fewer than 600,000 distinct CDR3 sequences, 13% to 15% detected once. The material sequenced was blood. The receptors were sampled from a woman aged 35 to 49 with Graves' hyperthyroidism.

The chain recombines TRBV9 with TRBJ2-5, with D possibly called TRBD1 or TRBD2 (5 bases each). This CDR3 is 14 amino acids long. Germline V gene sequence: CDR1 SGDLS, CDR2 YYNGEE. The V gene lost 3 bases and the J gene lost 3 bases, with 12 bases spanning the gap. The CDR3: CASSEGTQEETQYF. In nucleotides, the CDR3 is TGTGCCAGCAGCGAAGGGACGCAAGAAGAGACCCAGTACTTC.

There are a few counts of this clonotype. This chain uses TRBV20-1 with TRBJ2-1, with 9 bases identical to TRBD2. The CDR3 is 14 residues long. V was pared by 4 bases and J by 3 bases, with 4 bases of the junction left unmatched. The germline V gene encodes CDR1 DFQATT and CDR2 SNEGSKA (reference sequence). The CDR3 sequence: CSANLAGFYNEQFF. The CDR3 nucleotides read TGCAGTGCTAACCTAGCGGGATTCTACAATGAGCAGTTCTTC.

This clonotype was seen a few times. The rearrangement joins TRBV12-3 or TRBV12-4 to TRBJ1-1; D might be TRBD1 (5 bases). This CDR3 has 12 amino acids. V dropped 6 bases and J dropped 11 bases, with 16 bases sitting between them. Here the CDR3 DNA reads TGTGCCAGCAGCCCCGTGGGGCCTGCGGCTTTCTTT. It codes for CASSPVGPAAFF.

In its sample, this clonotype was seen a few times. The chain links TRBV10-3 to TRBJ2-6; 9 nucleotides align to TRBD2. Trimming at V came to 7 bases and at J to 3 bases, leaving 4 bases not matched to a gene. The CDR3 consists of 15 residues. Germline values: CDR1 ENHRY, CDR2 SYGVKD. CDR3 residues: CAIKILAGGANVLTF. CDR3 DNA: TGTGCCATCAAGATACTAGCGGGTGGGGCCAACGTCCTGACTTTC.

This clonotype was recorded many times. The V and J genes are TRBV28 and TRBJ2-5, with TRBD1 matching 9 bases. Germline CDR1 reads MDHEN; CDR2 reads SYDVKM. The CDR3 length is 16 residues. V shed 4 bases and J 5 bases; nucleotides not matched to a gene: 11. DNA for the CDR3: TGTGCCAGCAGTTCCCCCACAGGGGGCGCGAGGGAGACCCAGTACTTC. Translated, it gives CASSSPTGGARETQYF.

The sample holds many counts of this clonotype. This chain connects TRBV18 to TRBJ2-1, with 10 bases matching TRBD2. V trimming: 5 bases; J trimming: 5 bases; junction bases outside the gene matches: 6. Germline V gene lookup returns CDR1 KGHSH and CDR2 LQKENI. The CDR3 extends over 15 amino acids. The CDR3 region is CASSAGTSANNEQFF. In nucleotides, the CDR3 is TGTGCCAGCTCAGCCGGGACTAGCGCGAACAATGAGCAGTTCTTC.

CDR3 sequence reads: CASSLKPGGVAKNIQYF. For the CDR3, the DNA is TGTGCCAGCAGTTTAAAGCCAGGGGGGGTAGCCAAAAACATTCAGTACTTC. This chain links TRBV27 with TRBJ2-4; the D call may be TRBD1 or TRBD2 (7 bases each). Between the trimmed V and J ends, which lost 2 bases and 0 bases, there was a span of 14 bases. This CDR3 contains 17 residues. CDR1 is MNHEY, CDR2 SMNVEV, per germline (reference sequence).

This clonotype appeared many times. J is TRBJ2-1 and V is TRBV7-9; the D gene could be TRBD1 or TRBD2 (5 bases each). V dropped 2 bases and J dropped 0 bases, with 8 bases sitting between them. The CDR3 covers 15 residues. The germline gives CDR1 SEHNR, CDR2 FQNEAQ (reference sequence). The CDR3 nucleotides are TGTGCCAGCAGCTTAAACGGGGCCTCCTACAATGAGCAGTTCTTC. Its protein is CASSLNGASYNEQFF.

The chain uses TRBV5-1 and TRBJ2-7, with TRBD2 matching 12 bases. Germline V gene lookup returns CDR1 SGHRS and CDR2 YFSETQ. J was trimmed by 7 bases and V by 3 bases; bases with no gene match: 14. This CDR3 has 17 amino acids. The CDR3 here is CASSSNPLLAGGREQYF. The CDR3 region has the DNA TGCGCCAGCAGCTCAAACCCTTTACTAGCGGGAGGCAGGGAGCAGTACTTC.

V is TRBV20-1 and J is TRBJ2-2; no definite D call. The V gene's germline CDR1 is DFQATT and CDR2 SNEGSKA (reference sequence). V lost 0 bases, J lost 8 bases, and 16 bases lay in between. This CDR3 is 15 amino acids long. The CDR3 DNA reads as TGCAGTGCTAGAGATCCCCGGCAGAGCTTGGGGGAGCTGTTTTTT. Amino acid sequence: CSARDPRQSLGELFF.

This clonotype has a count of ten or more. The rearrangement uses TRBV20-1 and TRBJ2-1, with D maybe TRBD2 (6 bases). The CDR3 extends over 15 amino acids. Trimming took off 0 bases at V and 3 bases at J, with 12 bases between the two ends. Germline V gene lookup returns CDR1 DFQATT and CDR2 SNEGSKA (reference sequence). CDR3 loop: CSARDVAGRYNEQFF. The CDR3, as DNA: TGCAGTGCTAGAGATGTGGCGGGACGCTACAATGAGCAGTTCTTC.

A word on this clonotype: This may arise from a read error, as a much more abundant clone is one base away. The chain carries TRBV6-9 and TRBJ2-1; D possibly matches TRBD1 or TRBD2 (5 bases each). The length of the CDR3 is 18 residues. Trimming left V 4 bases short and J 4 bases short, with 23 bases between. Germline assignment: CDR1 MNHGY and CDR2 SVAAGI. The CDR3 DNA is TGTGCCAGCAGTTCATTGGACAAGACAAGGAGGCCTTACAATGAGCAGTTCTTC. Translating it yields CASSSLDKTRRPYNEQFF.

There are many counts of this clonotype. This sequence joins TRBV20-1 and TRBJ1-4; D might be TRBD1 (6 bases). The CDR3 has 12 residues. V lost 6 bases, J lost 8 bases, and 13 bases lay in between. Germline CDR1 is DFQATT and CDR2 is SNEGSKA (reference sequence). The CDR3 protein is CSAAGQGEKLFF. DNA for the CDR3: TGCAGTGCAGCGGGCCAGGGGGAAAAACTGTTTTTT.

As for this clonotype: A much larger clone lies a single base off, so this may be a read error. Without the conserved terminal phenylalanine or tryptophan, this CDR3 likely stems from a read error. The chain recombines TRBV11-2 with TRBJ2-1; 10 bases match TRBD1. CDR1 and CDR2 from the germline V gene are SGHAT and FQNNGV. V shed 4 bases and J 2 bases; nucleotides not matched to a gene: 2. The CDR3 runs 15 residues. CDR3 loop: CASSWGQGPYNEQFL. CDR3 coding DNA: TGTGCCAGCAGCTGGGGACAGGGGCCCTACAATGAGCAGTTCCTC.

This chain connects TRBV7-9 to TRBJ2-3; D is unresolved. CDR1 is SEHNR, CDR2 FQNEAQ, per germline (reference sequence). The CDR3 sequence is 17 residues long. V lost 2 bases and J lost 2, with 17 bases in between. The CDR3 bases are TGTGCCAGCAGCTTAAACCCTTATGGGCGCCACACAGATACGCAGTATTTT. Translating gives CASSLNPYGRHTDTQYF.

This clonotype has only a few counts. The chain couples TRBV27 to TRBJ2-7, with TRBD2 identical over 12 bases. Looked up from germline, CDR1 is MNHEY and CDR2 is SMNVEV (reference sequence). The V gene end was trimmed by 6 bases and the J gene end by 2 bases; junction bases not matched to a gene: 5. This CDR3 comprises 15 residues. The DNA for the CDR3 is TGTGCCAGCAGGGACCTAGCGGGAGGGACCTACGAGCAGTACTTC. Protein: CASRDLAGGTYEQYF.

This clonotype was seen once. CDR3: CASSLGPRGETQYF. The CDR3 DNA is TGTGCCAGCAGTTTGGGACCTCGGGGGGAGACCCAGTACTTC. The gene calls are TRBV27 and TRBJ2-5; possibly TRBD2 for D (6 bases). Per germline, CDR1 MNHEY and CDR2 SMNVEV (reference sequence). Trimming removed 3 bases from V and 5 bases from J, with 13 bases in between. The CDR3 is 14 residues long.

As regards this clonotype: An end of the junction does not agree with germline; a read error may underlie this. The J gene is TRBJ2-7, the V gene TRBV7-3; no clear D gene. This CDR3 contains 12 residues. Germline V CDR1 and CDR2: SGHTA, FQGTGA. The CDR3 reads CASSYGSHEQYF. CDR3 coding DNA: TGTGCCAGCAGCTACGGCTCCCACGAGCAGTACTTC.

This clonotype has at least ten counts. V usage is TRBV5-1 and J usage is TRBJ2-7; D possibly corresponds to TRBD2 (5 bases). Germline values: CDR1 SGHRS, CDR2 YFSETQ. This CDR3 is 15 amino acids long. Trimming removed 0 bases from V and 3 bases from J, with 13 bases in between. The CDR3, as DNA: TGCGCCAGCAGCTTGGATGAGCGGATCTACTACGAGCAGTACTTC. Amino acid sequence: CASSLDERIYYEQYF.

The DNA of the CDR3 is TGTGCCAGTCAGCTGGACAATGAGCAGTTCTTC. It translates to CASQLDNEQFF. The chain couples TRBV6-2 or TRBV6-3 to TRBJ2-1; D gene unclear. Germline CDR1 and CDR2: MNHEY and SVGEGT. This CDR3 region has 11 residues. The V gene lost 9 bases and the J gene lost 5 bases, with 8 bases spanning the gap.

This clonotype was counted only a few times. V is TRBV11-2 and J is TRBJ2-2; 13 nucleotides match TRBD2. V lost 11 bases to trimming and J lost 10 bases; unmatched junction nucleotides: 16. Looked up from germline, CDR1 is SGHAT and CDR2 is FQNNGV. The CDR3 loop spans 16 amino acids. The CDR3 DNA sequence: TGTGCCGCGGGGAAAACCGGACTAGCGGGAGTTGTGGAGCTGTTTTTT. Its translation: CAAGKTGLAGVVELFF.

Only a few counts were recorded for this clonotype. The rearrangement links TRBV28 to TRBJ1-5; TRBD1 matches at 10 bases. The J segment lost 6 bases and the V segment lost 2 bases, leaving 7 bases of the junction unmatched. This CDR3 is built from 16 residues. CDR1 MDHEN and CDR2 SYDVKM come from the germline V gene. The CDR3 nucleotides are TGTGCCAGCAGTTTACCGGACAGGGGGACGGGTCAGCCCCAGCATTTT. As protein: CASSLPDRGTGQPQHF.

This clonotype has more than one count but fewer than ten. The CDR3 coding sequence is TGTGCCAGCAGCAAACAGGGGGCATCTTCACCCCTCCACTTT. It codes for CASSKQGASSPLHF. This chain uses TRBV3-1 with TRBJ1-6, with TRBD1 matching 9 bases. Germline CDR1 LGHDT, CDR2 YNNKEL (reference sequence). The CDR3 totals 14 residues. The V gene end was trimmed by 5 bases and the J gene end by 9 bases; junction bases not matched to a gene: 5.

This clonotype was detected ten times or more. The J gene is TRBJ1-1, the V gene TRBV2; the D gene is possibly TRBD1 (6 bases). Trimming stripped 2 bases from V and 1 base from J, with 14 bases between. CDR1 SNHLY and CDR2 FYNNEI come from the germline V gene. The CDR3 totals 16 residues. The CDR3 is CASSESPGTQNTEAFF. DNA for the CDR3: TGTGCCAGCAGTGAAAGTCCAGGGACACAGAACACTGAAGCTTTCTTT.

V gene TRBV11-3 combines with J gene TRBJ2-1, with D tentatively TRBD2 (5 bases). CDR1 SGHNT and CDR2 YENEEA come from the germline V gene. V was clipped by 1 base and J by 7 bases, with 14 bases between them. The CDR3 totals 15 residues. The CDR3 sequence is CASSLAFGLFNEQFF. DNA of the CDR3: TGTGCCAGCAGCTTAGCGTTCGGACTTTTTAATGAGCAGTTCTTC.

This clonotype was counted between two and nine times. The genes are TRBV6-2 or TRBV6-3 and TRBJ2-7; TRBD1 is a possible D gene (5 bases). CDR3 length equals 14 residues. Trimming stripped 7 bases from V and 0 bases from J, with 13 bases between. The V gene's germline CDR1 is MNHEY and CDR2 SVGEGT. The CDR3 loop reads CASTRAPGSYEQYF. CDR3 nucleotide sequence: TGTGCCAGCACCAGGGCGCCCGGCTCCTACGAGCAGTACTTC.

The chain is built from TRBV24-1 and TRBJ1-5, with TRBD1 matching over 8 bases. V was pared by 10 bases and J by 3 bases, with 1 base of the junction left unmatched. The CDR3 covers 12 residues. CDR1 is KGHDR and CDR2 is SFDVKD in the germline V gene. In nucleotides, the CDR3 is TGTGCCACGGGACAGGACAATCAGCCCCAGCATTTT. Its protein is CATGQDNQPQHF.

This clonotype was observed many times. The rearrangement uses TRBV28 and TRBJ2-6; no clear D. The ends were cut back, 5 bases at V and 0 bases at J, with 5 bases in the middle. This CDR3 has 14 amino acids. Germline V gene data show CDR1 as MDHEN and CDR2 as SYDVKM. CDR3 protein: CASSRSSGANVLTF. CDR3 nucleotides: TGTGCCAGCAGTCGGAGCTCTGGGGCCAACGTCCTGACTTTC.

The table lists this clonotype with many counts. This chain connects TRBV3-1 to TRBJ2-1; 13 nucleotides align to TRBD2. Germline values: CDR1 LGHDT, CDR2 YNNKEL (reference sequence). This CDR3 has 16 residues. The V gene end was trimmed by 4 bases and the J gene end by 5 bases; junction bases not matched to a gene: 5. CDR3 nucleotides: TGTGCCAGCAGCCGTCGTGGGACTAGCGGGAACAATGAGCAGTTCTTC. Protein: CASSRRGTSGNNEQFF.

This clonotype showed up many times. The rearrangement uses TRBV27 and TRBJ1-5; 9 bases are shared with TRBD1. V trimming: 5 bases; J trimming: 6 bases; junction bases outside the gene matches: 8. Germline loops: CDR1 MNHEY, CDR2 SMNVEV (reference sequence). CDR3 length equals 15 residues. The CDR3 bases are TGTGCCAGCAGTCCCAGGACAGGGGCGAGTCAGCCCCAGCATTTT. It encodes CASSPRTGASQPQHF.

This clonotype was counted a few times. The chain links TRBV5-1 to TRBJ1-2; maybe TRBD1 (5 bases). V was cut by 4 bases and J by 7 bases, with 11 bases left in between. This CDR3 region has 12 residues. Germline CDR1 SGHRS, CDR2 YFSETQ. CDR3 in amino acids: CASSVNQGGYTF. The CDR3 DNA is TGCGCCAGCAGCGTAAACCAGGGTGGCTACACCTTC.